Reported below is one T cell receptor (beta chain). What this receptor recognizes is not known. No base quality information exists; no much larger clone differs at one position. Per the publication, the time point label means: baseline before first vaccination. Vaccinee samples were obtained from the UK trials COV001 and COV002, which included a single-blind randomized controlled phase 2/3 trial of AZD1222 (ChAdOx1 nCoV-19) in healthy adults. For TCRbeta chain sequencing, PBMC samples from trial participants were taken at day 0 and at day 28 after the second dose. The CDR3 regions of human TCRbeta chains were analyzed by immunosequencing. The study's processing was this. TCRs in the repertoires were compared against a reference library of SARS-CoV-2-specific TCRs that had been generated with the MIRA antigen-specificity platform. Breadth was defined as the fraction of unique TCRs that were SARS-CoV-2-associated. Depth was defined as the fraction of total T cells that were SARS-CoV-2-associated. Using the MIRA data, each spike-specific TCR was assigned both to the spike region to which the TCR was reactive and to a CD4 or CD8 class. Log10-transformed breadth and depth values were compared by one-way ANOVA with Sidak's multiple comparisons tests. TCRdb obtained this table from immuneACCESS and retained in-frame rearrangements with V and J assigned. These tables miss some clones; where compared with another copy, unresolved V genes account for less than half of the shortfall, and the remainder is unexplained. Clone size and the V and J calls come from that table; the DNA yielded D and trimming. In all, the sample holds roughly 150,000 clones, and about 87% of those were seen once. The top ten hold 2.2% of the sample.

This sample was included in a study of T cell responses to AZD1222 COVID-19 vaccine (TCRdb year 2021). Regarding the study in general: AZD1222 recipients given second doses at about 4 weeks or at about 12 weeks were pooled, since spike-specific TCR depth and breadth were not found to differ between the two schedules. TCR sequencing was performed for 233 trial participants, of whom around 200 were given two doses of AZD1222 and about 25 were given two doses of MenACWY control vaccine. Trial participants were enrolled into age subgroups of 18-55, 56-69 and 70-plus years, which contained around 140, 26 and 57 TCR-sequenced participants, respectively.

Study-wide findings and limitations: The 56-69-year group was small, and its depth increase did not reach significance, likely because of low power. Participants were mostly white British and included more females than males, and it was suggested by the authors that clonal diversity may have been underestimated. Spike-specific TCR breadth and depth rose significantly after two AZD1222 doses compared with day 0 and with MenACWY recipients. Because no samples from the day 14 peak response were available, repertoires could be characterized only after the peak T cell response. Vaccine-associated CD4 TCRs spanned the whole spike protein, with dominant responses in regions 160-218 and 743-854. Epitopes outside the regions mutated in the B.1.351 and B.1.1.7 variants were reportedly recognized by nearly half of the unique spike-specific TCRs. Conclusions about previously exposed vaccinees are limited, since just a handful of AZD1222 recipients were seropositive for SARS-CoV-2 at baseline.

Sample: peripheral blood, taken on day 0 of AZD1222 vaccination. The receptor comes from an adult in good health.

The CDR3 sequence is CASSPGHPKGNTIYF. The nucleotide sequence is given as TGTGCCAGCAGTCCCGGACACCCGAAGGGAAACACCATATATTTT. The V and J genes are TRBV6-2 or TRBV6-3 and TRBJ1-3, with TRBD1 perhaps the D gene, on 5 matching bases. As encoded in the germline V gene, CDR1 is MNHEY while CDR2 is SVGEGT. V was cut back by 5 bases and J by 4 bases, leaving a gap of 15 bases between them. The CDR3 contains 15 residues, cysteine and phenylalanine counted. Only the CDR3 DNA stays, 45 bases, in frame from base 1.